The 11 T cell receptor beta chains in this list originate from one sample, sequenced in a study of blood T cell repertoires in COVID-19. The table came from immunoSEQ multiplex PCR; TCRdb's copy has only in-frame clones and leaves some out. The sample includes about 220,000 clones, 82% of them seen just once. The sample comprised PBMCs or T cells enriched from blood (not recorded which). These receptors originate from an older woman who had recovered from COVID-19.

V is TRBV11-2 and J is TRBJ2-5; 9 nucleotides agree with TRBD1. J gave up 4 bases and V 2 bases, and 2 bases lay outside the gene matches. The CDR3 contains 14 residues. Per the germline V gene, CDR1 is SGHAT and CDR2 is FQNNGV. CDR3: CASSLTTGGETQYF. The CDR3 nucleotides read TGTGCCAGCAGCTTAACGACAGGGGGAGAGACCCAGTACTTC.

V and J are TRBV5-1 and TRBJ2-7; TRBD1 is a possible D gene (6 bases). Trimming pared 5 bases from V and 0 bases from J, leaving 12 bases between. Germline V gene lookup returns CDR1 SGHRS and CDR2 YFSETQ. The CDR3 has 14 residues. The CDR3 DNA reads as TGCGCCAGCAGGGGGACATCCAGCTCCTACGAGCAGTACTTC. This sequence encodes CASRGTSSSYEQYF.

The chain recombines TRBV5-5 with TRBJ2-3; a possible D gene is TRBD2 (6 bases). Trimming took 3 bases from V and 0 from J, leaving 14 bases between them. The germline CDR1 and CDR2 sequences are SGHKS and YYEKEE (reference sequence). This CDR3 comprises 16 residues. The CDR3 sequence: CASSYPGADSTDTQYF. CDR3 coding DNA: TGTGCCAGCAGCTATCCGGGAGCGGACAGCACAGATACGCAGTATTTT.

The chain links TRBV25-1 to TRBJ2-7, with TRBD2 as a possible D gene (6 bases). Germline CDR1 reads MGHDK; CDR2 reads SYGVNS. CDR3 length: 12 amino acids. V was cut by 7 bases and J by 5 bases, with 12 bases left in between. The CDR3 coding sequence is TGTGCCAGCACCCTAAGCGGGCACGAGCAGTACTTC. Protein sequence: CASTLSGHEQYF.

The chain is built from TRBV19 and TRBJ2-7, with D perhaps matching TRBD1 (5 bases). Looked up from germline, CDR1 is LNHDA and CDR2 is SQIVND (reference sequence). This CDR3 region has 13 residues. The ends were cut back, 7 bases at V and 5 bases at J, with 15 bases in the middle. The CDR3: CASKEQGANEQYF. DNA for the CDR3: TGTGCCAGTAAGGAGCAGGGCGCAAACGAGCAGTACTTC.

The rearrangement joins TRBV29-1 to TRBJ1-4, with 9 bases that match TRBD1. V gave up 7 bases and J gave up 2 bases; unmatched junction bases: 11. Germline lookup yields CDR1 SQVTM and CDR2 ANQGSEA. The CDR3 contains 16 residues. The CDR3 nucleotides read TGCAGCGCCACAGGGGGCGCGTTCCGGACTAATGAAAAACTGTTTTTT. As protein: CSATGGAFRTNEKLFF.

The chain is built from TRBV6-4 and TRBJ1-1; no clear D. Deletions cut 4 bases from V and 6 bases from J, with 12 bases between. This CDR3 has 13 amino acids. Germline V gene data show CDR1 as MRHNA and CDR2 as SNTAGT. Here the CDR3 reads CASSARSGPEAFF. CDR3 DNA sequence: TGTGCCAGCAGTGCGAGAAGTGGGCCTGAAGCTTTCTTT.

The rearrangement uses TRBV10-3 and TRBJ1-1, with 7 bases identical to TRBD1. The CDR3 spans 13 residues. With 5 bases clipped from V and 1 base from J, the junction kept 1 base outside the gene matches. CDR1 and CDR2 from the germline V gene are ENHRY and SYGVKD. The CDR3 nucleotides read TGTGCCATCAGTTACAGGGGGAACACTGAAGCTTTCTTT. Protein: CAISYRGNTEAFF.

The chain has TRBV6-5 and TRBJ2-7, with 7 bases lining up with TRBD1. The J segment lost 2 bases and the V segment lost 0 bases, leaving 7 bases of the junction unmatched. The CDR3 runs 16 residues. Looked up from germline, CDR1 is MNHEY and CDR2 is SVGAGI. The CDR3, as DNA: TGTGCCAGCAGTTACTCAGTCGGACAGGTTCCCTACGAGCAGTACTTC. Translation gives CASSYSVGQVPYEQYF.

The CDR3 spells CAISRDNEQYF. DNA for the CDR3: TGTGCCATCAGTAGGGACAACGAGCAGTACTTC. The V call is TRBV10-3, the J call TRBJ2-7; maybe TRBD1 (6 bases). This CDR3 has 11 residues. Germline CDR1 reads ENHRY; CDR2 reads SYGVKD. V was shortened by 5 bases and J by 5 bases, with 7 bases between the two germline ends.

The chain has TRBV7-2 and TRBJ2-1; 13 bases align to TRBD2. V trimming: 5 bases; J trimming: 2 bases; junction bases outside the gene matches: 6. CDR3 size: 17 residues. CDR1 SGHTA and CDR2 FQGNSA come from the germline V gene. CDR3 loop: CASSTPTSGRAYNEQFF. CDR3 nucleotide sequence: TGTGCCAGCAGCACTCCAACTAGCGGGAGGGCCTACAATGAGCAGTTCTTC. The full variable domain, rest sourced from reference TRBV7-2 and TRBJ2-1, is GAGVSQSPSNKVTEKGKDVELRCDPISGHTALYWYRQSLGQGLEFLIYFQGNSAPDKSGLPSDRFSAERTGGSVSTLTIQRTQQEDSAVYLCASSTPTSGRAYNEQFFGPGTRLTVL.